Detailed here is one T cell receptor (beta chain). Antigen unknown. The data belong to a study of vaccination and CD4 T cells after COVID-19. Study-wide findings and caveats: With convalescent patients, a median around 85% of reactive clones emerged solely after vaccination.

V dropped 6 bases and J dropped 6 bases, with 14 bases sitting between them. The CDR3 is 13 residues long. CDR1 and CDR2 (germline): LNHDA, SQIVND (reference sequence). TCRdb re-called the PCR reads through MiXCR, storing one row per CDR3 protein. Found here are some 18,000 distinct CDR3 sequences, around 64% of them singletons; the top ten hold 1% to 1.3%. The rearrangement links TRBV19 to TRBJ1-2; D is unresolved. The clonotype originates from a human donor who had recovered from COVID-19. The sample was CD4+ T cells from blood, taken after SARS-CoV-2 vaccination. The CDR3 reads CASREQLLDGYTF. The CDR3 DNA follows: TGTGCCAGTAGAGAACAGCTTTTGGATGGCTACACCTTC.